This T cell receptor beta chain stems from a study of blood T cell repertoires in COVID-19 (dated by TCRdb to 2020 to 2021). For the wider study: Collaborator samples came from the United States, Italy and Spain and covered acute and convalescent phases of COVID-19. Subjects who had been exposed to COVID-19, were actively infected with it, or had recovered from it provided the deeply sampled blood TCRbeta repertoires that made up the dataset. The repertoires were released in a freely available public database meant as a resource for research on the immune response to SARS-CoV-2. Nearly every sample came with metadata listing a de-identified subject ID, COVID-19 status, age in years and sex. Samples came from the ongoing ImmuneRACE study (first 160 participants) plus 1,254 subjects from 6 global collaborators. The prospective study material was composed of cDNA or gDNA derived from T cells, B-cell-depleted T cells, or PBMCs. Where available, HLA class I and class II types were obtained from metadata supplied by the sample provider rather than from assay-based typing.

The germline V gene gives CDR1 as MDHEN and CDR2 as SYDVKM. Deletion took 8 bases off V and 8 bases off J, with a span of 27 bases between the germline ends. Including the terminal cysteine and phenylalanine, the CDR3 comprises 16 residues. The only DNA kept is the CDR3, 48 bases in frame from the first base. What the authors observed across the whole study: The quantity of clinical and demographic metadata differed by source and by participant and was supplied without curation.

Notes on this clone: The target of this receptor is not known. No base-level quality is on record; no much larger clone is a single base apart.

In the prospective study, participants were roughly 18 to 90 years old, resided in 24 geographic areas of the United States, and were enrolled through a virtual design. In the prospective study, cohorts were assigned on the basis of participant-reported clinical history obtained from a screening survey and a study questionnaire. A participant counted as exposed if, within 2 weeks of entering the study, that participant had been in contact with someone who had a PCR-confirmed or clinician-diagnosed COVID-19 case. In the prospective study, whole blood, serum and a nasopharyngeal or oropharyngeal swab were collected from each participant by mobile phlebotomists. Over an approximately 2-month period, participants in the prospective study had the option of providing additional blood draws and questionnaires. Before DNA extraction, prospective study blood samples were shipped either frozen or at room temperature.

TCRbeta CDR3 regions were amplified from genomic DNA by means of the immunoSEQ Assay, a bias-controlled multiplex PCR. In the source study's methods: The number of nucleated cells in each sample was estimated from the amplification of reference gene primers within the assay. Sequence reads were collapsed and filtered to measure the absolute abundance of every unique TCRbeta CDR3 rearrangement. Productive Simpson clonality was computed per sample as the square root of Simpson's diversity index over productive rearrangements. TCRdb mirrors the immuneACCESS table, restricted to in-frame sequences. Some clones are absent from its copies; in checked studies, under half trace to an unresolved V gene, and the reason for the others is unknown. Clone size and the V and J calls come from that table; the DNA yielded D and trimming. For this sample the table gives 120,000 to 150,000 clones, of which approximately 84% were detected only once. 1.5% to 2% of the sample lies in the top ten.

In this chain, TRBV28 is recombined with TRBJ1-2; the D gene is possibly TRBD1, with 6 bases matching. The TCR sequence derives from a woman aged 18-29 years who had been exposed to COVID-19. The sequencing input was PBMCs or T cells enriched from blood (not recorded which). CDR3 sequence: CASLPLGGPVKWGYTF. At the DNA level, the sequence is TGTGCCAGCCTCCCGCTAGGGGGACCCGTCAAATGGGGCTACACCTTC.